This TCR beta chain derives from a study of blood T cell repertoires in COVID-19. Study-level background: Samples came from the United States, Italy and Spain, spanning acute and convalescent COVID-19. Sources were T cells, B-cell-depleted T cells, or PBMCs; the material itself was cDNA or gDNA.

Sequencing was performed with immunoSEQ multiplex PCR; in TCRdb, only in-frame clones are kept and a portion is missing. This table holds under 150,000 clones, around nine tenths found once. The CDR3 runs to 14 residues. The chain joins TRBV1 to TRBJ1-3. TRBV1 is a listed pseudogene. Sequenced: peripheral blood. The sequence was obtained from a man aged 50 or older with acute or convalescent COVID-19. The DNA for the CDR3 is TGCACCAGCAGCCATGACTCTCCTGGAAACACCATATATTTT. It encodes CTSSHDSPGNTIYF.